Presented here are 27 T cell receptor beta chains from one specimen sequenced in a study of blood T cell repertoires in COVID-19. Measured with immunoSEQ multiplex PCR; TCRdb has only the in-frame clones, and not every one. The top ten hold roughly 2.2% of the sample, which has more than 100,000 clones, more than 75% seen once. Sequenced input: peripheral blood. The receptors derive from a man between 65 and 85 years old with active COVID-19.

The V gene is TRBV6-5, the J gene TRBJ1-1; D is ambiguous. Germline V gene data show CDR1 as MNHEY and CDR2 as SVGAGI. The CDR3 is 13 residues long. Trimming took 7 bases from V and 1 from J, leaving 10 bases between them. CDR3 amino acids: CASTLYKNTEAFF. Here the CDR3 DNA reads TGTGCCAGCACCCTTTACAAGAACACTGAAGCTTTCTTT.

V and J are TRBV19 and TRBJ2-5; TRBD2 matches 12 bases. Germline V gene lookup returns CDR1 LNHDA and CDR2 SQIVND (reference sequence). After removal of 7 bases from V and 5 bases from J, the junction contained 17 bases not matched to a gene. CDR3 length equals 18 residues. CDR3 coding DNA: TGTGCCAGTACCCCAAGAGGGCTAGCGGGAGGGCCGGATGAGACCCAGTACTTC. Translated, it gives CASTPRGLAGGPDETQYF.

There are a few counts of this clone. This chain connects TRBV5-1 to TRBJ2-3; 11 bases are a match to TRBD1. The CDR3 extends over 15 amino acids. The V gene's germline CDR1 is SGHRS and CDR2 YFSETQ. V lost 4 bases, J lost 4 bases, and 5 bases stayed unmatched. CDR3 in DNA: TGCGCCAGCAGCCGAGGGGGACAGGGGGCAGATACGCAGTATTTT. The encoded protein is CASSRGGQGADTQYF.

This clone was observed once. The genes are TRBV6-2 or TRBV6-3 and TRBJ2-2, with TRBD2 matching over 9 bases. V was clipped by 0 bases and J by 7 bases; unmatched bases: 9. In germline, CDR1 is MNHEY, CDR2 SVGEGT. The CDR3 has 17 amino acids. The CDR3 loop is CASSYSWVAGAVGELFF. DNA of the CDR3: TGTGCCAGCAGTTACTCGTGGGTAGCGGGAGCGGTCGGGGAGCTGTTTTTT.

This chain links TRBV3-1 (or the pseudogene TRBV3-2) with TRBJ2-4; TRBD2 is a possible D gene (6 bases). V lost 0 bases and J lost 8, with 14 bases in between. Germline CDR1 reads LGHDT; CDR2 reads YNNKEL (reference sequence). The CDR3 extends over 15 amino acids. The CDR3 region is CASSQDGGLSDIQYF. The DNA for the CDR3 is TGTGCCAGCAGCCAAGATGGGGGACTCTCGGACATTCAGTACTTC.

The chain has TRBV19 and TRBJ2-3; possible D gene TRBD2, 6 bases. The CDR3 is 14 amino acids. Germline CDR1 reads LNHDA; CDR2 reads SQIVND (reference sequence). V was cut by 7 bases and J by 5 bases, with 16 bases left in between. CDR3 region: CASIGGTRGDTQYF. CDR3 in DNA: TGTGCCAGTATAGGAGGGACCCGCGGAGATACGCAGTATTTT.

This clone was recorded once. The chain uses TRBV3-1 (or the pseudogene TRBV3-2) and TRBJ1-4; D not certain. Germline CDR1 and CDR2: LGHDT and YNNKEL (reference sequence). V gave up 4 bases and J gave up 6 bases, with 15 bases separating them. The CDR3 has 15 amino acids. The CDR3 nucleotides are TGTGCCAGCAGCCCCCCCGCGGGAGGTCATGAAAAACTGTTTTTT. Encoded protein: CASSPPAGGHEKLFF.

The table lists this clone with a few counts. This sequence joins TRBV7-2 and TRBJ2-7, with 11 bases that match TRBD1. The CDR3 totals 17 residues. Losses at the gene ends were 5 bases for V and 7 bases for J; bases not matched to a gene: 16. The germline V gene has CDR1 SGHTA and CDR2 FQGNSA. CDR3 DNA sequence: TGTGCCAGCAGCGGGACAGGGGGTCGACTAAACCTACGAGAGCAGTACTTC. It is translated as CASSGTGGRLNLREQYF. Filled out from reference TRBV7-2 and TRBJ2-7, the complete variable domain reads GAGVSQSPSNKVTEKGKDVELRCDPISGHTALYWYRQSLGQGLEFLIYFQGNSAPDKSGLPSDRFSAERTGGSVSTLTIQRTQQEDSAVYLCASSGTGGRLNLREQYFGPGTRLTVT.

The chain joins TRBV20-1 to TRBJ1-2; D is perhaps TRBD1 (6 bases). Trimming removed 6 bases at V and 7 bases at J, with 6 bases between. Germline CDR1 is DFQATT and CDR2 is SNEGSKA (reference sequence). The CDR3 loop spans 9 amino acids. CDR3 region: CSAGAGYTF. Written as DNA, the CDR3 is TGCAGTGCGGGGGCTGGCTACACCTTC.

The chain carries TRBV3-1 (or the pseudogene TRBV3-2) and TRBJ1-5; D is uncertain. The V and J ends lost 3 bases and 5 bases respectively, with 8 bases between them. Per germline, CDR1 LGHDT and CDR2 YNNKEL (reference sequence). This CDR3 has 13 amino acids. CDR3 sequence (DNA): TGTGCCAGCAGCCATGGAGGAGATCAGCCCCAGCATTTT. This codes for CASSHGGDQPQHF.

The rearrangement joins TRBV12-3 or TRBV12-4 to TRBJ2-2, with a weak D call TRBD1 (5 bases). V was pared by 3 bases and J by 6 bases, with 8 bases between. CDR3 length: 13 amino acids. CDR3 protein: CASSFGAAGELFF. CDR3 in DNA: TGTGCCAGCAGTTTTGGGGCTGCCGGGGAGCTGTTTTTT.

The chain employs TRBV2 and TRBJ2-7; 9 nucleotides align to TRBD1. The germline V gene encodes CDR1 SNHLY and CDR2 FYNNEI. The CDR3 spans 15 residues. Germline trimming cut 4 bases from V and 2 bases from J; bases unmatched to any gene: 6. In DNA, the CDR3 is TGTGCCAGCAGTGTAGGTCGACAGGGGGCCTACGAGCAGTACTTC. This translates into CASSVGRQGAYEQYF.

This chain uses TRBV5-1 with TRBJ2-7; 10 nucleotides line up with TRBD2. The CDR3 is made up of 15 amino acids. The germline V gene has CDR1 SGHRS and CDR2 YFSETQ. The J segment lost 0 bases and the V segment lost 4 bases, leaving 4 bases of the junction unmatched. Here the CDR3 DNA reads TGCGCCAGCAGCCGCCGACTAGCGGGCTCCTACGAGCAGTACTTC. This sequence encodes CASSRRLAGSYEQYF.

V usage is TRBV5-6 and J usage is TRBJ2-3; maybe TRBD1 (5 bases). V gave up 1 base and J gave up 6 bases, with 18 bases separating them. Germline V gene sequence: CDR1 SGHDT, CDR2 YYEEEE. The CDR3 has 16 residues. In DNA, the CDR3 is TGTGCCAGCAGCTTGTCTCCCCCCAGGGCGGTTGATACGCAGTATTTT. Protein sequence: CASSLSPPRAVDTQYF.

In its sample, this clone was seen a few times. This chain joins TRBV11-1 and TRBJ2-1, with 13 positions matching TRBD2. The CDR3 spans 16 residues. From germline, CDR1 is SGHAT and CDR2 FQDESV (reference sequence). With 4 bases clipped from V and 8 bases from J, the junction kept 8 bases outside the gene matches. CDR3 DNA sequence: TGTGCCAGCAGCTCCAGGACTAGCGGGAGTCCCCATGAGCAGTTCTTC. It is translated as CASSSRTSGSPHEQFF.

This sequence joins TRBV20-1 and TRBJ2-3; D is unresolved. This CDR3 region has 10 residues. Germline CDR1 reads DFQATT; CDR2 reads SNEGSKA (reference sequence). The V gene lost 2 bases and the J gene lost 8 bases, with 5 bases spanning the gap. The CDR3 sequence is CSARPGTQYF. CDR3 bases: TGCAGTGCTAGACCCGGTACGCAGTATTTT.

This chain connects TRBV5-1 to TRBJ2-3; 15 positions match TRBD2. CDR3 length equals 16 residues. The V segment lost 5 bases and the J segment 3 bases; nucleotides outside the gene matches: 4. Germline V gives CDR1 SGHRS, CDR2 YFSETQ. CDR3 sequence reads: CASRPGLAGGTDTQYF. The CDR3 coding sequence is TGCGCCAGCAGACCCGGACTAGCGGGAGGGACAGATACGCAGTATTTT.

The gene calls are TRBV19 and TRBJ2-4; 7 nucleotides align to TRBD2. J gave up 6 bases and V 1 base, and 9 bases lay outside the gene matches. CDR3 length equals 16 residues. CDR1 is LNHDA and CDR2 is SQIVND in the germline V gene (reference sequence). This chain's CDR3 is CASSIGGAGRGNIQYF. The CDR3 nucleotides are TGTGCCAGTAGTATAGGAGGCGCTGGGAGGGGAAACATTCAGTACTTC.

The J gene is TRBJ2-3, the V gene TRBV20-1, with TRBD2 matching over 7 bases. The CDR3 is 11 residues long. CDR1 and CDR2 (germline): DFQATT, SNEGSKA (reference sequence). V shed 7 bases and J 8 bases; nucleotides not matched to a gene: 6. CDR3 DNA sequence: TGCAGTGGGGGAGGGGCAGCTACGCAGTATTTT. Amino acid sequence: CSGGGAATQYF.

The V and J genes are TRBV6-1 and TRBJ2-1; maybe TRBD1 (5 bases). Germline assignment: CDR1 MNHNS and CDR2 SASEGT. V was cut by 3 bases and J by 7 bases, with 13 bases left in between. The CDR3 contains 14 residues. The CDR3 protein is CASSELGRANEQFF. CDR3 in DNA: TGTGCCAGCAGTGAGTTGGGCAGGGCTAATGAGCAGTTCTTC.

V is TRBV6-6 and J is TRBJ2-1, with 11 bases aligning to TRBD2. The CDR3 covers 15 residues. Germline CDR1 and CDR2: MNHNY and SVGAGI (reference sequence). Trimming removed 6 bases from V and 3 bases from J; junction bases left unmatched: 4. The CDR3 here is CASSLAGGIYNEQFF. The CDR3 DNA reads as TGTGCCAGCAGCCTAGCGGGAGGTATCTACAATGAGCAGTTCTTC.

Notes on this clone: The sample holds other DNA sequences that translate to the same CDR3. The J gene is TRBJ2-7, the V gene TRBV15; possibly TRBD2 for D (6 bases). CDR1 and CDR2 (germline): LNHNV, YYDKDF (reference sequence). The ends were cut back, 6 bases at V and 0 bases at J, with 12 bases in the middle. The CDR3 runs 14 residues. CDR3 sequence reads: CATRKGGPSYEQYF. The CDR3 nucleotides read TGTGCCACCAGAAAGGGAGGACCCTCCTACGAGCAGTACTTC. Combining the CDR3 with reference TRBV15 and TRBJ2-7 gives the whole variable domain DAMVIQNPRYQVTQFGKPVTLSCSQTLNHNVMYWYQQKSSQAPKLLFHYYDKDFNNEADTPDNFQSRRPNTSFCFLDIRSPGLGDTAMYLCATRKGGPSYEQYFGPGTRLTVT.

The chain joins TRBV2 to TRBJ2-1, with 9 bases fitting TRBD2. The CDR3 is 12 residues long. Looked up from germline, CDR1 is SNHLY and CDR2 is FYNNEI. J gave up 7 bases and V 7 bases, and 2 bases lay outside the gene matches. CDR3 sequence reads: CASTSGVNEQFF. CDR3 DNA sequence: TGTGCCAGCACTAGCGGGGTTAATGAGCAGTTCTTC.

The CDR3 loop reads CATSARQGNQPQHF. As DNA, the CDR3 is TGTGCCACCAGTGCAAGACAGGGCAATCAGCCCCAGCATTTT. The rearrangement uses TRBV24-1 and TRBJ1-5; possible D gene TRBD1, 6 bases. CDR1 KGHDR and CDR2 SFDVKD come from the germline V gene. This CDR3 spans 14 amino acids. V lost 5 bases, J lost 2 bases, and 9 bases lay in between.

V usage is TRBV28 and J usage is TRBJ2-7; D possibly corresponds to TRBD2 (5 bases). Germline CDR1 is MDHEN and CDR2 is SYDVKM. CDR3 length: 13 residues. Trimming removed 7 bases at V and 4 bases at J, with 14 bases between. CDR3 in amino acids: CASNSGGYYEQYF. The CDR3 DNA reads TGTGCCAGCAATTCAGGAGGCTATTACGAGCAGTACTTC.

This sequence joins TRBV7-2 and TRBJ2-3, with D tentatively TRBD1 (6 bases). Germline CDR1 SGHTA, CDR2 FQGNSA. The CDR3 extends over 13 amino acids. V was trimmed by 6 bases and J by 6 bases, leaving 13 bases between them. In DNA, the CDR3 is TGTGCCAGCAGTTCACGTAGGGGGGATACGCAGTATTTT. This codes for CASSSRRGDTQYF.

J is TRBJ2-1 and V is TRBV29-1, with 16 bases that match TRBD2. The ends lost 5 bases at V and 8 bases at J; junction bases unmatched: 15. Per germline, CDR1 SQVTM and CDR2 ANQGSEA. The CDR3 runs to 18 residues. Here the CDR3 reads CSVLGGTSGRASVDEQFF. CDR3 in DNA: TGCAGCGTTTTGGGGGGGACTAGCGGGAGGGCCAGTGTGGATGAGCAGTTCTTC.